One sample yielded the 10 T cell receptor beta chains listed below, sequenced in a study of monozygotic twins with inflammatory bowel disease. From its re-call of the 5' RACE reads, TCRdb lists each CDR3 protein once, without DNA. The sample holds 440,000 or so distinct CDR3 sequences. The sequenced sample consisted of blood. These receptors came from a human donor with ulcerative colitis or Crohn's disease, or a healthy co-twin of an affected twin (not recorded which).

This chain connects TRBV4-1 to TRBJ2-1; TCRdb calls TRBD1, which cannot be checked without DNA. CDR1 MGHRA and CDR2 YSYEKL come from the germline V gene. This CDR3 has 15 amino acids. CDR3 protein: CASSHRDRRYNEQFF.

The chain joins TRBV28 to TRBJ2-7; TCRdb gives TRBD2 as the D gene, but with no DNA this cannot be confirmed. The germline V gene encodes CDR1 MDHEN and CDR2 SYDVKM. The CDR3 runs 14 residues. The CDR3 spells CASRRLAGVFEQYF.

The gene calls are TRBV5-5 and TRBJ2-7; TCRdb names TRBD1, which stays unverified in the absence of DNA. CDR1 SGHKS and CDR2 YYEKEE come from the germline V gene (reference sequence). The CDR3 has 17 amino acids. This CDR3 is CASSLAERTGGWYEQYF.

This chain joins TRBV28 and TRBJ2-1; with no DNA, the TCRdb D assignment of TRBD2 cannot be verified. Germline V CDR1 and CDR2: MDHEN, SYDVKM. There are 16 residues in the CDR3. CDR3 region: CASSFLQAGVKVEQFF.

CDR3 protein: CASSSARIYEQYF. The chain uses TRBV12-3 or TRBV12-4 and TRBJ2-7. CDR3 length: 13 amino acids.

V usage is TRBV20-1 and J usage is TRBJ2-5. This CDR3 is 11 amino acids long. Germline-derived CDR1 and CDR2 are DFQATT and SNEGSKA (reference sequence). CDR3 protein: CSPLFDETQYF.

The chain recombines TRBV12-3 or TRBV12-4 with TRBJ2-3; the TCRdb D gene call, TRBD2, has no DNA to confirm it. CDR3 size: 18 residues. CDR3 loop: CASTTPLGLAGGADTQYF.

The chain joins TRBV5-6 to TRBJ2-2; TCRdb's assignment of TRBD2 cannot be checked, as there is no DNA. Germline CDR1 is SGHDT and CDR2 is YYEEEE. The CDR3 consists of 17 residues. The CDR3 region is CASSLNGGGSNTGELFF.

The chain couples TRBV28 to TRBJ2-7; TCRdb's assignment of TRBD1 cannot be checked, as there is no DNA. Germline V gene sequence: CDR1 MDHEN, CDR2 SYDVKM. CDR3 length: 16 residues. The CDR3 spells CASSYQQGTGVWEQYF.

V usage is TRBV30 and J usage is TRBJ2-1. The length of the CDR3 is 16 residues. Germline V lookup: CDR1 GTSNPN, CDR2 SVGIG (reference sequence). CDR3 residues: CAWSERGLSSYNEQFF. Full variable domain (remainder filled in from reference TRBV30 and TRBJ2-1): SQTIHQWPATLVQPVGSPLSLECTVEGTSNPNLYWYRQAAGRGLQLLFYSVGIGQISSEVPQNLSASRPQDRQFILSSKKLLLSDSGFYLCAWSERGLSSYNEQFFGPGTRLTVL.